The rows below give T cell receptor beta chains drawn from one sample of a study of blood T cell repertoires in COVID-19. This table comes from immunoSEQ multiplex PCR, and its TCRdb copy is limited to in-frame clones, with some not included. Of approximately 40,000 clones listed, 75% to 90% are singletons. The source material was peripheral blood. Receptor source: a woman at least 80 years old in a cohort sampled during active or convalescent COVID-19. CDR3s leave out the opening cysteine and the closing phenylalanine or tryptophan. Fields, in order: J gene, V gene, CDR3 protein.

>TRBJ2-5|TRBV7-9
ASSLGPAVQTQY
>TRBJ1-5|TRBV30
AWSVQGVNQPQH
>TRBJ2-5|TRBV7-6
ASSLPWLAGGRDQETQY
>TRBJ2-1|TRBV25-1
ASSGLAAFNEQF
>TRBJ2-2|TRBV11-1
ASSLQRGANTGELF
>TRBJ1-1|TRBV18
ASSPPGRGMNTEAF
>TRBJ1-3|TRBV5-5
ASSLQSVGNTIY
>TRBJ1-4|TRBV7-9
ASSQQGSSNEKLF
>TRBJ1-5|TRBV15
ATSRNRVEQPQH
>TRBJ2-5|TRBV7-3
ASSLGGGLKETQY
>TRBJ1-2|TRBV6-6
ASSPHGSGGVYT
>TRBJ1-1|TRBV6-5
ASRLTYTNTEAF
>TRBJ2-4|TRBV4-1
ASSQAYGEGGNIQY
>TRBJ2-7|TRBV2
ASSVAGSTYEQY
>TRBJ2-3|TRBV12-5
ASGPKALPGGPADTQY
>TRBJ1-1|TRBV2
ASSEREWYTEAF
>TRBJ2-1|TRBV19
ASSILDKQF
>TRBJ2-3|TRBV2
ASSRTSGGTDTQY
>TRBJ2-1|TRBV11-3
ASSLGRVLAGNEQF
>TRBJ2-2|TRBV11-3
ASSSGQYTGELF
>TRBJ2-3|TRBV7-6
ASSLRRGASTDTQY
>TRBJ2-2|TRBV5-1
ASSRGSPGGELF
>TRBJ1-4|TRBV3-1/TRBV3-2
ASSQMAAAPNEKLF
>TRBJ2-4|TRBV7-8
ASSRGDSDKNIQY
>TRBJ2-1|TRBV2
ASSAETGVFNEQF
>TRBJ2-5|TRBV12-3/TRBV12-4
ASSSWEAQY
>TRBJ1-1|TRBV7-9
ASSLRDRGIEAF
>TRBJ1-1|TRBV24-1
ATSNGADTEAF
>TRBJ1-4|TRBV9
ASSVAVSNEKLF
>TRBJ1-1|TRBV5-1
ASSGQGGVSTEAF
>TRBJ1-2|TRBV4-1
ASSQLLSGTGNGYT
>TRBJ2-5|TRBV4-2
ASSQASGGALETQY
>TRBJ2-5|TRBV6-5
ASSPRQAQETQY
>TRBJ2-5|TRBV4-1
ASSPRLAGGGGETQY
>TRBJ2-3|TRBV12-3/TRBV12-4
ASSLSSTDTQY
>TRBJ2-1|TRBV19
ASGGTYNEQF
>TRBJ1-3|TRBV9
ASSVDPSGGRLDTIY
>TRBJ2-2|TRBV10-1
ASSAGAYTGELF
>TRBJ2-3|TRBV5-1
ASSFSGGDGDTQY
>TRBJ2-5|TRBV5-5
ASSLGRGMETQY
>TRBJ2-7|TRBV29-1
SVEAPTGAREGYEQY
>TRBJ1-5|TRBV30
AWSVGNYNQPQH